Sequencing of this T cell receptor (beta chain) was carried out in a study of blood T cell repertoires in COVID-19. Study overall: Whether acute or convalescent, the COVID-19 samples came from the United States, Italy and Spain. T cells, B-cell-depleted T cells, or PBMCs provided the cDNA or gDNA that served as material.

Per germline, CDR1 SGHTA and CDR2 FQGNSA. The length of the CDR3 is 17 residues. V shed 6 bases and J 3 bases; nucleotides not matched to a gene: 10. Per the original methods: The assay estimated nucleated cells by amplifying reference gene primers. Sequenced by immunoSEQ multiplex PCR; TCRdb stores in-frame clones only, minus some. V and J calls and clone size are copied from that table; D and trimming were computed from the DNA. This table holds more than 55,000 clones, about four fifths found once. The sequencing sample was made of peripheral blood. The V and J genes are TRBV7-2 and TRBJ2-3; 12 bases fit TRBD2. The source is a woman aged 50 to 60 with active or convalescent COVID-19. The CDR3 sequence is CASRLGASGRATDTQYF. CDR3 DNA sequence: TGTGCCAGCAGGCTAGGGGCTAGCGGGAGGGCAACAGATACGCAGTATTTT.